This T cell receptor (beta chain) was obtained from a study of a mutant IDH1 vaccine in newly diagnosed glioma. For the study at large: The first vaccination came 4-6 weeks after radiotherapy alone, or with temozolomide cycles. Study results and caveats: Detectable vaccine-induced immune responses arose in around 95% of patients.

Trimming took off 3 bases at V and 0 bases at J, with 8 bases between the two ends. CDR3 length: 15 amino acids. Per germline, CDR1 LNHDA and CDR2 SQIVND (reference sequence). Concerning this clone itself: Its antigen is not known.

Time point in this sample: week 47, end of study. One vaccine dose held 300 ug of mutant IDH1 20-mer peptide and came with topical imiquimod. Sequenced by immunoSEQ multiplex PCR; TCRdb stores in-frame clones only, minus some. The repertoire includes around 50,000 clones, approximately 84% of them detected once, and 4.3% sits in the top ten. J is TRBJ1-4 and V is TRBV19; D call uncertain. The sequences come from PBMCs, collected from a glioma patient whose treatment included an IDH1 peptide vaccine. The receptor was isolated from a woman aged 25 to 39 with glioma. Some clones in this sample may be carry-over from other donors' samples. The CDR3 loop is CASSMSVATNEKLFF. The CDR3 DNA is TGTGCCAGTAGTATGTCAGTTGCAACTAATGAAAAACTGTTTTTT.